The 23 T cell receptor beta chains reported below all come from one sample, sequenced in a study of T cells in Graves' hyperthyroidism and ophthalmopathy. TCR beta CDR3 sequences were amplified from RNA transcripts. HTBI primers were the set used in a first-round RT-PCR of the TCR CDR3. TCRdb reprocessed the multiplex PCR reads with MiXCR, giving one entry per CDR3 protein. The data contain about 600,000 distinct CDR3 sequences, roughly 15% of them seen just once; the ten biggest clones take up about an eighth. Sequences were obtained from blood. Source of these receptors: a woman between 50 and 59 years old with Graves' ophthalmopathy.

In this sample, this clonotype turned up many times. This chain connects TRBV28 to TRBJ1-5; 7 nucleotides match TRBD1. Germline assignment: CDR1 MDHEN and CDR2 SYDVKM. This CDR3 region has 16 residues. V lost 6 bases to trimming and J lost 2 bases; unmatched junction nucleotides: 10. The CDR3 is CASSLQGTRGNQPQHF. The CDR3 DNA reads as TGTGCCAGCAGCTTACAGGGGACACGAGGCAATCAGCCCCAGCATTTT.

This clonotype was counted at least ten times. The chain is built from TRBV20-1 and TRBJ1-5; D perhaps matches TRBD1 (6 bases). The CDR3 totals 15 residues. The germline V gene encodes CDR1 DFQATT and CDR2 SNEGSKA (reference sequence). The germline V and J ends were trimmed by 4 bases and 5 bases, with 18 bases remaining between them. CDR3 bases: TGCAGTGCTATCTCGGGGGCCTCGATCGATCAGCCCCAGCATTTT. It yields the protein CSAISGASIDQPQHF.

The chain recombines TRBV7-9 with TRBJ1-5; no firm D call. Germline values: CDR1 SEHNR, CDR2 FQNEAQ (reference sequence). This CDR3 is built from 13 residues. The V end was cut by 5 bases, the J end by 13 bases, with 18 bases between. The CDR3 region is CASSAPDRSLQHF. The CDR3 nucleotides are TGTGCCAGCAGCGCTCCCGATCGGTCCTTGCAGCATTTT.

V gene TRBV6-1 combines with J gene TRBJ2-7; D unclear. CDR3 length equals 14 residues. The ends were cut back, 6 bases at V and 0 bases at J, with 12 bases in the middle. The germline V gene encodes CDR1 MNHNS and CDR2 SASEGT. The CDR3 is CASRPTHFSYEQYF. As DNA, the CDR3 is TGTGCCAGCAGGCCGACTCACTTCTCCTACGAGCAGTACTTC.

The CDR3 DNA reads TGTGCCAGCAGCCGAAACTTAGCGGGAGGAATCTACAATGAGCAGTTCTTC. It codes for CASSRNLAGGIYNEQFF. This chain uses TRBV14 with TRBJ2-1, with 10 bases aligning to TRBD2. This CDR3 comprises 17 residues. From germline, CDR1 is SGHDN and CDR2 FVKESK. V shed 4 bases and J 3 bases; nucleotides not matched to a gene: 9.

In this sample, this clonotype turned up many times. CDR3 region: CSARDRNRAAMNTEAFF. CDR3 DNA: TGCAGTGCTAGAGATCGGAACAGGGCCGCGATGAACACTGAAGCTTTCTTT. This chain links TRBV20-1 with TRBJ1-1; TRBD1 is a possible D gene (6 bases). The CDR3 consists of 17 residues. Germline V gene sequence: CDR1 DFQATT, CDR2 SNEGSKA (reference sequence). Deletions cut 0 bases from V and 0 bases from J, with 17 bases between.

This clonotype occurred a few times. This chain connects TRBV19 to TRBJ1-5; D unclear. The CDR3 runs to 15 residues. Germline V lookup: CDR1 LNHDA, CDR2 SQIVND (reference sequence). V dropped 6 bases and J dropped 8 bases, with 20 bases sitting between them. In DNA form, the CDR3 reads TGTGCCAGTAGGAACCGATTCTTAGTTACGGAGCCCCAGCATTTT. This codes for CASRNRFLVTEPQHF.

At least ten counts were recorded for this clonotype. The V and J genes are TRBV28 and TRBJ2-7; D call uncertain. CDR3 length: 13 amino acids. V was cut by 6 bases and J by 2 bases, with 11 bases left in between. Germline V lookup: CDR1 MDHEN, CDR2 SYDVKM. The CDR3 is CASSLGPTYEQYF. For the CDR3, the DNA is TGTGCCAGCAGCCTCGGACCAACCTACGAGCAGTACTTC.

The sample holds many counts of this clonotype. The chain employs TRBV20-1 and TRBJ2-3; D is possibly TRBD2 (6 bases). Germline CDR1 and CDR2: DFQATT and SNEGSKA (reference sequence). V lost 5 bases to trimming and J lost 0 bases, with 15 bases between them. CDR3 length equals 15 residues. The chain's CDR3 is CSADGSRDSTDTQYF. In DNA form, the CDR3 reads TGCAGTGCTGACGGCTCGCGGGACAGCACAGATACGCAGTATTTT.

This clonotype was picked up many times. The CDR3, as DNA: TGTGCCAGCAGCTCGGACAGGGGCTATGGCTACACCTTC. Protein sequence: CASSSDRGYGYTF. The chain is built from TRBV7-2 and TRBJ1-2; 9 bases map to TRBD1. The V gene end was trimmed by 4 bases and the J gene end by 4 bases; junction bases not matched to a gene: 1. The CDR3 is 13 residues long. The V gene's germline CDR1 is SGHTA and CDR2 FQGNSA.

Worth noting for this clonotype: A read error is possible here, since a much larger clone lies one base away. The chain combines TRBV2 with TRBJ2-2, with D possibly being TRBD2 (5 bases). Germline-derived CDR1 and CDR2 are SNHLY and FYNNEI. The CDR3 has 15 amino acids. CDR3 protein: CASSHINTNTGEPFF. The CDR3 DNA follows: TGTGCCAGCAGCCACATAAACACGAACACCGGGGAGCCGTTTTTT.

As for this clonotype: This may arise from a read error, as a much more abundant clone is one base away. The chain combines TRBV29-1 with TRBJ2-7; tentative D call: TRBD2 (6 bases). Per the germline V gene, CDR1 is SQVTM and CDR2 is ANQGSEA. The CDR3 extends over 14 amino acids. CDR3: CSVEIGGEAYELYF. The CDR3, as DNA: TGCAGCGTTGAAATAGGAGGGGAGGCCTACGAGCTGTACTTC.

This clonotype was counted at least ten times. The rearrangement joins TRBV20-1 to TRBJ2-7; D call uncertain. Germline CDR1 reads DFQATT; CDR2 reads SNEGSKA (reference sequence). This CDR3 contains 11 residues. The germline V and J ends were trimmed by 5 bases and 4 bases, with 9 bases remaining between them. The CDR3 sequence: CSASLNYEQYF. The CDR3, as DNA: TGCAGTGCTTCCCTTAATTACGAGCAGTACTTC.

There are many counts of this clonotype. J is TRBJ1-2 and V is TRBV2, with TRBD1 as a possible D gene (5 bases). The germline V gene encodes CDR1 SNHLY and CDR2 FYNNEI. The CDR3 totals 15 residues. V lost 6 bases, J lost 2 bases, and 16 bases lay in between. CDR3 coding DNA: TGTGCCAGCAGCCCCACCGGGGGTTTAAACTATGGCTACACCTTC. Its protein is CASSPTGGLNYGYTF.

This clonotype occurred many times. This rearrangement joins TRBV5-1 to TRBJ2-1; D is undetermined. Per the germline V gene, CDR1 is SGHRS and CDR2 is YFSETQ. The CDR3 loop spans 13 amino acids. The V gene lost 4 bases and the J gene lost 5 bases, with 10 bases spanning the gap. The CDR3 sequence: CASSADNDNEQFF. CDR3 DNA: TGCGCCAGCAGCGCAGACAACGACAATGAGCAGTTCTTC.

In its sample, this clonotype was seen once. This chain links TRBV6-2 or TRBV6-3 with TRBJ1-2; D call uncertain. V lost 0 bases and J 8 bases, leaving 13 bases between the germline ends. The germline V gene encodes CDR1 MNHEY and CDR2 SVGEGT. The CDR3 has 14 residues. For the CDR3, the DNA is TGTGCCAGCAGTTACTCGACTAAATCGGGCGGCTACACCTTC. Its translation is CASSYSTKSGGYTF.

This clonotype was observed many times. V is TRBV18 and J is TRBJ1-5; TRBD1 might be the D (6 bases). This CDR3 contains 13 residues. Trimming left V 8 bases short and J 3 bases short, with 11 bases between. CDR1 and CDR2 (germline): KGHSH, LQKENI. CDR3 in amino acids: CASHGQLNQPQHF. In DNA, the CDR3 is TGTGCCAGCCACGGACAGCTCAATCAGCCCCAGCATTTT.

The CDR3 coding sequence is TGTGCCAGCAGTGGACAGGGGACGAACAATCAGCCCCAGCATTTT. It translates to CASSGQGTNNQPQHF. This rearrangement joins TRBV2 to TRBJ1-5; 8 nucleotides match TRBD1. The CDR3 loop spans 15 amino acids. V shed 4 bases and J 3 bases; nucleotides not matched to a gene: 5. The germline gives CDR1 SNHLY, CDR2 FYNNEI.

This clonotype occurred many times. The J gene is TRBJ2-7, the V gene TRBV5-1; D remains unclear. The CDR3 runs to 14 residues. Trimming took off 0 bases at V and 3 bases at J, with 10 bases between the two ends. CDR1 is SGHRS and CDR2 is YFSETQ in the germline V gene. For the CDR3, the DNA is TGCGCCAGCAGCTTGGACAGAAAACTCTACGAGCAGTACTTC. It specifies CASSLDRKLYEQYF.

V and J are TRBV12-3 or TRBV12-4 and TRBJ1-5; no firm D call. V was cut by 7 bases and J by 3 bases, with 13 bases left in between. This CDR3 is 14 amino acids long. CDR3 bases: TGTGCCAGCATGAGCTCGGTTCCCAATCAGCCCCAGCATTTT. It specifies CASMSSVPNQPQHF.

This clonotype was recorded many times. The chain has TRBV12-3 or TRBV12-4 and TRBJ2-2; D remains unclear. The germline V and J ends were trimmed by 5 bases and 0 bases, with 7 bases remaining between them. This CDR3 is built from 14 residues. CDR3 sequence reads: CASSPYANTGELFF. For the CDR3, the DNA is TGTGCCAGCAGTCCATATGCGAACACCGGGGAGCTGTTTTTT.

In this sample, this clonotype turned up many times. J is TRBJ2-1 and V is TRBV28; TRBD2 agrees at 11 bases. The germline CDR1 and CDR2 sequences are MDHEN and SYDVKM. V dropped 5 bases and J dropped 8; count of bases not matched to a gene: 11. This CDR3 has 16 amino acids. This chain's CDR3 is CASSPLLELAGDEQFF. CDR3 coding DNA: TGTGCCAGCAGTCCCCTCCTAGAACTAGCGGGAGATGAGCAGTTCTTC.

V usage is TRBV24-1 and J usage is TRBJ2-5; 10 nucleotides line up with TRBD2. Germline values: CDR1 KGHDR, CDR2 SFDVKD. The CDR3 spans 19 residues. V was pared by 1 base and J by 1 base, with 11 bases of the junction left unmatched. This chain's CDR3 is CATSDFPSGSFGGQETQYF. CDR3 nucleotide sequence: TGTGCCACCAGTGATTTCCCTAGCGGGAGTTTCGGGGGCCAAGAGACCCAGTACTTC.